The 8 T cell receptor beta chains presented below share a single source sample, sequenced in a study of Tregs in tolerant kidney transplant recipients (dated by TCRdb to about 2019). Libraries were made using the immunoSEQ multiplex PCR assay. In its TCRdb copy, this immuneACCESS table keeps in-frame sequences only and misses some clones. Where compared with another copy, unresolved V genes explain less than half of these, and the others have no known cause. The sample yields approximately 60,000 clones; around 80% were counted once. The ten largest account for 4% to 6.5% of the sample. The sequenced material came from CD4+ T cells from blood. These receptors all stem from a human donor in good health.

V and J are TRBV11-3 and TRBJ2-1; D could derive from TRBD1 or TRBD2 (5 bases each). Germline values: CDR1 SGHNT, CDR2 YENEEA. This CDR3 is built from 15 residues. V dropped 1 base and J dropped 3 bases, with 10 bases sitting between them. The CDR3 protein is CASSLVGAGYNEQFF. The CDR3 nucleotides are TGTGCCAGCAGCTTAGTCGGGGCCGGCTACAATGAGCAGTTCTTC.

In this sample, this clone turned up once. The chain combines TRBV5-4 with TRBJ2-3; D may be TRBD2 (6 bases). This CDR3 region has 12 residues. The germline V gene encodes CDR1 SGHNT and CDR2 YYREEE (reference sequence). The V end was cut by 7 bases, the J end by 6 bases, with 12 bases between. The CDR3 DNA is TGTGCCAGCGGGGACTCGTCGGATACGCAGTATTTT. Translation gives CASGDSSDTQYF.

The J gene is TRBJ2-7, the V gene TRBV5-4, with D perhaps TRBD2 (5 bases). Trimming pared 4 bases from V and 5 bases from J, leaving 10 bases between. The CDR3 runs 12 residues. Germline V gene data show CDR1 as SGHNT and CDR2 as YYREEE (reference sequence). CDR3: CASSLREHEQYF. CDR3 bases: TGTGCCAGCAGCCTACGGGAACACGAGCAGTACTTC.

The V call is TRBV6-5, the J call TRBJ2-5; TRBD2 might be the D (6 bases). CDR1 is MNHEY and CDR2 is SVGAGI in the germline V gene. The CDR3 spans 12 residues. V was shortened by 6 bases and J by 3 bases, with 8 bases between the two germline ends. This chain's CDR3 is CASRASEETQYF. CDR3 sequence (DNA): TGTGCCAGCAGGGCTAGCGAAGAGACCCAGTACTTC.

This rearrangement joins TRBV5-4 to TRBJ2-3; possibly TRBD1 or TRBD2 for D (7 bases each). Trimming removed 3 bases from V and 4 bases from J, with 21 bases in between. Germline V gives CDR1 SGHNT, CDR2 YYREEE (reference sequence). The CDR3 covers 17 residues. As DNA, the CDR3 is TGTGCCAGCAGCTCCCCGCGACAGGGAGGGGGAGCAGATACGCAGTATTTT. It codes for CASSSPRQGGGADTQYF.

The V and J genes are TRBV10-2 and TRBJ2-3; a possible D gene is TRBD2 (7 bases). Germline CDR1 reads WSHSY; CDR2 reads SAAADI. The CDR3 is made up of 16 amino acids. V lost 5 bases, J lost 2 bases, and 17 bases lay in between. Written as DNA, the CDR3 is TGCGCCAGCAGTATGCGGGGGCTAAAGGACACAGATACGCAGTATTTT. Its protein product is CASSMRGLKDTDTQYF.

The chain is built from TRBV5-4 and TRBJ2-7; TRBD2 agrees at 12 bases. The CDR3 is 13 amino acids. Germline V gene data show CDR1 as SGHNT and CDR2 as YYREEE (reference sequence). V lost 7 bases, J lost 3 bases, and 2 bases stayed unmatched. In DNA, the CDR3 is TGTGCCAGCCGGACTAGCGGGAACTACGAGCAGTACTTC. Protein: CASRTSGNYEQYF.

The rearrangement uses TRBV9 and TRBJ2-1, with 10 bases aligning to TRBD2. V was pared by 4 bases and J by 8 bases, with 12 bases of the junction left unmatched. The CDR3 runs to 16 residues. The germline V gene encodes CDR1 SGDLS and CDR2 YYNGEE. CDR3 DNA: TGTGCCAGCAGCCCGAGAAGCAGCGGGGGGGCACATGAGCAGTTCTTC. It translates to CASSPRSSGGAHEQFF. Drawing the rest from reference TRBV9 and TRBJ2-1, the complete variable domain is DSGVTQTPKHLITATGQRVTLRCSPRSGDLSVYWYQQSLDQGLQFLIQYYNGEERAKGNILERFSAQQFPDLHSELNLSSLELGDSALYFCASSPRSSGGAHEQFFGPGTRLTVL.